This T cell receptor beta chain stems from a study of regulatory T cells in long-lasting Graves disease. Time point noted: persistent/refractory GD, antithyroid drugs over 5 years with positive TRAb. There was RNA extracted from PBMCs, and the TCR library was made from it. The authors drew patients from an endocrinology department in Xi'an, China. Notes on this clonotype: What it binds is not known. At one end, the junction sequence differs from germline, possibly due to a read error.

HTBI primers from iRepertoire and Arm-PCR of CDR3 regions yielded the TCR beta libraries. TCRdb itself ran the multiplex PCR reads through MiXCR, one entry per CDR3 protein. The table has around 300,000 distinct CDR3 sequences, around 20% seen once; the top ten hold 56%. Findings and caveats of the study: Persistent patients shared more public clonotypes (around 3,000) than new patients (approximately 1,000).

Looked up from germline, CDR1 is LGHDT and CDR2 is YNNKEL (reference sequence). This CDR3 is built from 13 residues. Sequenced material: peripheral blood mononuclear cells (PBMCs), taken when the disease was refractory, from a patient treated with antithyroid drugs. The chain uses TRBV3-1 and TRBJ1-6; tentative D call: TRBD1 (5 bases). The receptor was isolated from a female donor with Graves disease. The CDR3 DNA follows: TGCGCCAGCAGCCAGGCGGGGGGGTCACCCCTCCACTTT. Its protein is CASSQAGGSPLHF.